This T cell receptor beta chain originates from a study of T cells in Graves' hyperthyroidism and ophthalmopathy. The V end was cut by 3 bases, the J end by 0 bases, with 4 bases between. The germline V gene has CDR1 SQVTM and CDR2 ANQGSEA. CDR3 size: 12 residues. PBMCs stemmed from 10 ml fresh peripheral blood. RNA transcripts yielded amplified TCR beta CDR3 regions. HTBI primers were used for first-round RT-PCR of the TCR CDR3. TCRdb analysed the multiplex PCR reads with MiXCR anew, one entry per CDR3 protein. The repertoire holds 620,000 or so distinct CDR3 sequences, with roughly 15% as singletons.

This receptor was obtained from a woman aged 45-60 years with Graves' ophthalmopathy. The sequenced sample was blood. This chain joins TRBV29-1 and TRBJ2-3; D remains ambiguous. CDR3 coding DNA: TGCAGCGTTGAGGCTAGCACAGATACGCAGTATTTT. Translation gives CSVEASTDTQYF.